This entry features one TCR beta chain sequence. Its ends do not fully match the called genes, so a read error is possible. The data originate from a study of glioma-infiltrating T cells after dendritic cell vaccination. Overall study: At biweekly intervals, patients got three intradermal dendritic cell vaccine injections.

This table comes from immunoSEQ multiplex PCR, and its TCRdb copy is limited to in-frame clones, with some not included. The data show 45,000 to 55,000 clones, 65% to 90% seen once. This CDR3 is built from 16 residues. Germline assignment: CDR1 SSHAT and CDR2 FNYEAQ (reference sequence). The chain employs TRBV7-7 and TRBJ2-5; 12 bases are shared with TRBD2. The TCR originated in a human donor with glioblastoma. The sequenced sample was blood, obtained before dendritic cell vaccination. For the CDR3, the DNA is TGTGCTAGCAGCCGCGGACTAGCGGGGCGGGAGGAGACCCAGTACTTC. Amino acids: CASSRGLAGREETQYF.